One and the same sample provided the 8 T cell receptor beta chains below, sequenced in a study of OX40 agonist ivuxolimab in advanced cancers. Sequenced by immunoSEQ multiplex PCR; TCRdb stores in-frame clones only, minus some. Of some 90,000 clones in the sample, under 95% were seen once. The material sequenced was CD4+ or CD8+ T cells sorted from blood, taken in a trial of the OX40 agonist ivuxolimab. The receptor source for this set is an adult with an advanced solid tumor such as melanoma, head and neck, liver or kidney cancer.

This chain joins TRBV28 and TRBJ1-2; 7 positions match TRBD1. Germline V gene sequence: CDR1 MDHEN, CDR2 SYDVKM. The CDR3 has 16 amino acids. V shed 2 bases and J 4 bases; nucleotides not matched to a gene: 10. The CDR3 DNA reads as TGTGCCAGCAGTTTAAGGTCGGACAGGCTTGGCTATGGCTACACCTTC. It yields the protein CASSLRSDRLGYGYTF.

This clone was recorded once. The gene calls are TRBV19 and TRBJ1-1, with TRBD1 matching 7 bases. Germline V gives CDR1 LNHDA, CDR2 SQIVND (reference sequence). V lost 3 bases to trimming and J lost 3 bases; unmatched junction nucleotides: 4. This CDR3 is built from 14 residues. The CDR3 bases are TGTGCCAGTAGTATTGGGACAGTCTACACTGAAGCTTTCTTT. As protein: CASSIGTVYTEAFF.

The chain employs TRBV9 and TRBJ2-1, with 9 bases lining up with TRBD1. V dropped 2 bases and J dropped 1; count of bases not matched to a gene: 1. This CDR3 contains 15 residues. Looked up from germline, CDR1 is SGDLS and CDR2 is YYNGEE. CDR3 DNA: TGTGCCAGCAGCGTTGGGACAGGGTCCTACAATGAGCAGTTCTTC. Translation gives CASSVGTGSYNEQFF.

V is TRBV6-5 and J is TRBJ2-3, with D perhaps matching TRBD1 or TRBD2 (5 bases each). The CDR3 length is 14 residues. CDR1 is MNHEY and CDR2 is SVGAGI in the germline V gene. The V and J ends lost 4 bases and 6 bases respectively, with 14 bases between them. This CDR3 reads CASSFQLGDDTQYF. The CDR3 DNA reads TGTGCCAGCAGTTTCCAGTTAGGGGACGATACGCAGTATTTT.

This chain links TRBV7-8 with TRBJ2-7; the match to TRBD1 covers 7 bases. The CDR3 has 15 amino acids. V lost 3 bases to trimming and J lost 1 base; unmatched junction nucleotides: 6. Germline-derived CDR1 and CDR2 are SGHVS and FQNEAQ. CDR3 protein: CASSFGDRRSYEQYF. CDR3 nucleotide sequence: TGTGCCAGCAGCTTTGGGGACAGAAGGTCCTACGAGCAGTACTTC.

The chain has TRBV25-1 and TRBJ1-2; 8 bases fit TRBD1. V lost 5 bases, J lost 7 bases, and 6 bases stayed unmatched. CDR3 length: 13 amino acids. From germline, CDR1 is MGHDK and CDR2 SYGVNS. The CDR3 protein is CASSTTGESGYTF. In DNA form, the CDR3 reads TGTGCCAGCAGTACGACAGGGGAGTCTGGCTACACCTTC.

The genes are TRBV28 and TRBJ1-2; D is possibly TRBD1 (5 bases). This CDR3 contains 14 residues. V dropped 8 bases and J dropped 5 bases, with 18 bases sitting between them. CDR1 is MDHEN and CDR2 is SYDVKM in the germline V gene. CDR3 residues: CASFIRGGRYGYTF. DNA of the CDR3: TGTGCCAGCTTCATTCGGGGGGGGAGATATGGCTACACCTTC.

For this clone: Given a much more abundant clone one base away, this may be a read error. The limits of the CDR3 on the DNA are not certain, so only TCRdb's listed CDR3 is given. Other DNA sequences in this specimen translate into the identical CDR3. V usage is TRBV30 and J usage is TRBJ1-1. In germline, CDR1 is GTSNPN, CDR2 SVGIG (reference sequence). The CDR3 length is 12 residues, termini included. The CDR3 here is CAWGRGNTEAFF.